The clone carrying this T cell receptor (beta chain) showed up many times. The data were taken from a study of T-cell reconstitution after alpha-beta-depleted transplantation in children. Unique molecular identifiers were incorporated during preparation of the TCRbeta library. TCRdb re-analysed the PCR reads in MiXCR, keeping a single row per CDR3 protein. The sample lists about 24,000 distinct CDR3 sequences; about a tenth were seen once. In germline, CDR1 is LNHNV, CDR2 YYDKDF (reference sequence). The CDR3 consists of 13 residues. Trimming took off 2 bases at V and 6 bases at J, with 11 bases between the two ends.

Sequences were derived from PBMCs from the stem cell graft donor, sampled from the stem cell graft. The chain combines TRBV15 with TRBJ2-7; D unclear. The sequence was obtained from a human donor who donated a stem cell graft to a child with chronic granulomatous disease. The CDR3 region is CATSRLFSREQYF. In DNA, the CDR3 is TGTGCCACCAGCAGACTCTTTTCCCGCGAGCAGTACTTC.